The next 21 T cell receptor beta chains were all read from a single sample in a study of blood T cells in healthy people across ages. The authors ran a second PCR of roughly 7 to 11 cycles using a sample-barcoded 5' primer and a J-beta primer mix. Via MiXCR, TCRdb re-called the 5' RACE reads, giving one row per CDR3 protein. Found here are roughly 560,000 distinct CDR3 sequences, approximately 25% of them singletons; the top ten hold just over 8.5%. These sequences were also reported in another study, on T cells of mothers and their children.

The material sequenced was blood. The receptors originated from a boy younger than 18 in good health.

With respect to this clonotype: A much larger clonotype is one base distant, so this may be a read error. V gene TRBV24-1 combines with J gene TRBJ2-5, with D perhaps TRBD1 (6 bases). Germline loops: CDR1 KGHDR, CDR2 SFDVKD. The CDR3 has 17 residues. The CDR3 DNA sequence: TGTGCCACCAGTGATCCCTACCGGACAGAGACCCAAGAGACCCAGTGCTTC. Its protein is CATSDPYRTETQETQCF.

In its sample, this clonotype was seen a few times. This sequence joins TRBV5-1 and TRBJ2-7; D is uncertain. The V end lost 0 bases, the J end lost 3 bases, and 7 bases lay between the germline ends. The CDR3 loop spans 13 amino acids. Germline values: CDR1 SGHRS, CDR2 YFSETQ. CDR3 bases: TGCGCCAGCAGCTTGGACTCCCTCTACGAGCAGTACTTC. Its translation: CASSLDSLYEQYF.

This rearrangement joins TRBV3-1 to TRBJ1-1; 7 bases map to TRBD1. There are 14 residues in the CDR3. The ends lost 6 bases at V and 1 base at J; junction bases unmatched: 5. CDR1 LGHDT and CDR2 YNNKEL come from the germline V gene (reference sequence). This CDR3 is CASRQGTENTEAFF. The CDR3 bases are TGTGCCAGCAGACAGGGGACAGAGAACACTGAAGCTTTCTTT.

This clonotype was recorded a few times. The J gene is TRBJ1-5, the V gene TRBV28, with 7 bases fitting TRBD1. This CDR3 comprises 12 residues. With 8 bases clipped from V and 4 bases from J, the junction kept 2 bases outside the gene matches. Germline values: CDR1 MDHEN, CDR2 SYDVKM. The CDR3 here is CASGQDNQPQHF. CDR3 in DNA: TGTGCCAGCGGACAGGATAATCAGCCCCAGCATTTT.

This sequence joins TRBV11-2 and TRBJ2-5, with TRBD1 matching over 12 bases. The J call may be faulty, since TRBJ2-7 better matches the DNA end. Germline-derived CDR1 and CDR2 are SGHAT and FQNNGV. The CDR3 has 16 amino acids. CDR3 sequence reads: CASSLRPGQGAYEQYF. The CDR3 DNA sequence: TGTGCCAGCAGCCTTCGACCGGGACAGGGGGCTTACGAGCAGTACTTC.

This clonotype showed up just a few times. The genes are TRBV11-2 and TRBJ2-5; possibly TRBD1 for D (5 bases). The end of the DNA aligns better with TRBJ2-1, so the J call may be wrong. Germline loops: CDR1 SGHAT, CDR2 FQNNGV. This CDR3 has 18 amino acids. The CDR3 bases are TGTGCCAGCAGCTTAATGGCTGGGATAGCAGGACCTGGGGCTGAGCAGTTCTTC. This gives the protein CASSLMAGIAGPGAEQFF.

The V and J genes are TRBV11-2 and TRBJ1-4, with 11 bases that match TRBD1. This CDR3 region has 17 residues. After removal of 3 bases from V and 7 bases from J, the junction contained 10 bases not matched to a gene. Germline lookup yields CDR1 SGHAT and CDR2 FQNNGV. The CDR3 here is CASSFKDRGRVGEKLFF. In nucleotides, the CDR3 is TGTGCCAGCAGCTTCAAGGACAGGGGGCGTGTGGGTGAAAAACTGTTTTTT.

The rearrangement joins TRBV28 to TRBJ2-5; 9 nucleotides line up with TRBD1. The closer fit of TRBJ2-1 to the DNA end suggests the J call may be wrong. Germline loops: CDR1 MDHEN, CDR2 SYDVKM. The CDR3 runs 14 residues. As DNA, the CDR3 is TGTGCCAGCAGCCGGGGACAGGGAAGGAATGAGCAGTTCTTC. This gives the protein CASSRGQGRNEQFF.

The chain is built from TRBV6-5 and TRBJ1-6; TRBD1 is a possible D gene (5 bases). The CDR3 runs 15 residues. The germline V gene has CDR1 MNHEY and CDR2 SVGAGI. V lost 9 bases and J 4 bases, leaving 16 bases between the germline ends. As DNA, the CDR3 is TGTGCCAGTTCGGGGCCTTCGGCGTATAATTCACCCCTCCACTTT. Amino acid sequence: CASSGPSAYNSPLHF.

The chain recombines TRBV30 with TRBJ2-5; no reliable D call. The DNA matches TRBJ2-7 better at its end, which makes the J call doubtful. Germline V CDR1 and CDR2: GTSNPN, SVGIG (reference sequence). This CDR3 contains 11 residues. This chain's CDR3 is CASTEAYEQYF. The CDR3, as DNA: TGTGCCTCCACAGAGGCCTACGAGCAGTACTTC.

The chain joins TRBV6-2 or TRBV6-3 to TRBJ2-2; either TRBD1 or TRBD2 may supply D (7 bases each). The germline V and J ends were trimmed by 2 bases and 4 bases, with 14 bases remaining between them. Germline V lookup: CDR1 MNHEY, CDR2 SVGEGT. The CDR3 extends over 16 amino acids. In DNA, the CDR3 is TGTGCCAGCAGTTACCCTCAGGGGGGGATCACCGGGGAGCTGTTTTTT. This encodes CASSYPQGGITGELFF.

A single count supports this clonotype. The V call is TRBV6-5, the J call TRBJ2-5; 8 bases agree with TRBD2. The DNA end favors TRBJ2-1, so the J call may be wrong. CDR1 and CDR2 (germline): MNHEY, SVGAGI. The CDR3 sequence is 14 residues long. The DNA of the CDR3 is TGTGCCAGCAGTTGGGAAGCGGGAGTCCATGGGCAGTTCTTC. It translates to CASSWEAGVHGQFF.

This rearrangement joins TRBV10-3 to TRBJ1-4; D remains unclear. The germline V gene encodes CDR1 ENHRY and CDR2 SYGVKD. V lost 6 bases and J 4 bases, leaving 9 bases between the germline ends. The CDR3 has 13 residues. CDR3 DNA: TGTGCCATCAGCCCGGCGGGTAATGAAAAACTGTTTTTT. It specifies CAISPAGNEKLFF.

A few counts support this clonotype. The chain carries TRBV4-1 and TRBJ2-7, with 11 bases matching TRBD1. This CDR3 region has 15 residues. V trimming: 2 bases; J trimming: 2 bases; junction bases outside the gene matches: 2. Germline CDR1 is MGHRA and CDR2 is YSYEKL. CDR3 nucleotides: TGCGCCAGCAGCCAAATGGGACAGGGGGCCTACGAGCAGTACTTC. It encodes CASSQMGQGAYEQYF.

This clonotype was seen a handful of times. V is TRBV4-1 and J is TRBJ1-1; D remains ambiguous. The germline CDR1 and CDR2 sequences are MGHRA and YSYEKL. There are 12 residues in the CDR3. V was trimmed by 1 base and J by 7 bases, leaving 7 bases between them. CDR3 DNA sequence: TGCGCCAGCAGCCAAGGGGCGGGTGAAGCTTTCTTT. Protein sequence: CASSQGAGEAFF.

In its sample, this clonotype was seen many times. The gene calls are TRBV12-3 or TRBV12-4 and TRBJ2-5; TRBD2 matches 13 bases. Germline trimming cut 4 bases from V and 2 bases from J; bases unmatched to any gene: 4. CDR3 length: 16 amino acids. The CDR3 region has the DNA TGTGCCAGCAGTTCCGGGACTAGCGGGGTACAAGAGACCCAGTACTTC. Translated, it gives CASSSGTSGVQETQYF.

The table lists this clonotype with a few counts. The rearrangement joins TRBV7-2 to TRBJ2-3; TRBD2 matches at 9 bases. CDR3 length equals 16 residues. Germline values: CDR1 SGHTA, CDR2 FQGNSA. The trim removed 4 bases at V and 5 bases at J, leaving 10 bases unmatched. The chain's CDR3 is CASSSLGGGARDTQYF. The DNA for the CDR3 is TGTGCCAGCAGCTCCTTGGGCGGGGGGGCCAGAGATACGCAGTATTTT.

V and J are TRBV7-6 and TRBJ1-3; TRBD1 is a possible D gene (6 bases). Germline V gene data show CDR1 as SGHVS and CDR2 as FNYEAQ. Trimming stripped 2 bases from V and 0 bases from J, with 17 bases between. This CDR3 is 18 amino acids long. The CDR3 nucleotides read TGTGCCAGCAGCTTATACGGTCAGGGGATCAGCTCTGGAAACACCATATATTTT. Translated, it gives CASSLYGQGISSGNTIYF.

The rearrangement joins TRBV7-9 to TRBJ2-7; 7 bases agree with TRBD1. Germline values: CDR1 SEHNR, CDR2 FQNEAQ (reference sequence). This CDR3 spans 14 amino acids. J gave up 3 bases and V 5 bases, and 7 bases lay outside the gene matches. The CDR3 reads CASSRLGQSYEQYF. Here the CDR3 DNA reads TGTGCCAGCAGCCGGTTGGGACAGAGCTACGAGCAGTACTTC.

This clonotype turned up a few times. V and J are TRBV5-6 and TRBJ1-1; D is uncertain. Looked up from germline, CDR1 is SGHDT and CDR2 is YYEEEE. This CDR3 contains 12 residues. V dropped 8 bases and J dropped 1 base, with 9 bases sitting between them. The chain's CDR3 is CASLTRNTEAFF. CDR3 nucleotides: TGTGCCAGTCTAACCAGGAACACTGAAGCTTTCTTT.

There are a few counts of this clonotype. The chain links TRBV20-1 to TRBJ2-7; the match to TRBD2 covers 7 bases. V was pared by 4 bases and J by 2 bases, with 5 bases of the junction left unmatched. The CDR3 is 13 amino acids. Germline V gene data show CDR1 as DFQATT and CDR2 as SNEGSKA (reference sequence). CDR3 nucleotides: TGCAGTGCTACAGCGACTAGCCCCTACGAGCAGTACTTC. Translated: CSATATSPYEQYF.